These 9 T cell receptor beta chains originate from one sample sequenced in a study of blood T cell repertoires in COVID-19. Libraries were prepared by immunoSEQ multiplex PCR; TCRdb keeps only in-frame clonotypes and omits some of them. The table lists approximately 200,000 clones, around 87% of them singletons. Sequences were obtained from peripheral blood. Every receptor here comes from a man aged 55-75 years who had recovered from COVID-19.

The chain recombines TRBV18 with TRBJ2-7; TRBD1 matches at 8 bases. This CDR3 has 15 residues. Looked up from germline, CDR1 is KGHSH and CDR2 is LQKENI. J was trimmed by 7 bases and V by 6 bases; bases with no gene match: 14. The CDR3 DNA reads as TGTGCCAGCTCTTTTCAGGCCCAGGGGGCAGGAGAGCAGTACTTC. Its protein is CASSFQAQGAGEQYF. The full variable domain, in which reference TRBV18 and TRBJ2-7 provide the parts outside the CDR3, is NAGVMQNPRHLVRRRGQEARLRCSPMKGHSHVYWYRQLPEEGLKFMVYLQKENIIDESGMPKERFSAEFPKEGPSILRIQQVVRGDSAAYFCASSFQAQGAGEQYFGPGTRLTVT.

V gene TRBV27 combines with J gene TRBJ2-7, with D perhaps TRBD2 (5 bases). Trimming took 6 bases from V and 2 from J, leaving 11 bases between them. Germline CDR1 reads MNHEY; CDR2 reads SMNVEV (reference sequence). The CDR3 has 13 amino acids. In DNA form, the CDR3 reads TGTGCCAGCAGGAGGGAGATCCCCTACGAGCAGTACTTC. This gives the protein CASRREIPYEQYF.

The CDR3 spells CASSLGHPNTEAFF. The CDR3 DNA is TGTGCCAGCAGCTTAGGACATCCGAACACTGAAGCTTTCTTT. The chain combines TRBV7-3 with TRBJ1-1, with D possibly being TRBD1 (5 bases). Germline-derived CDR1 and CDR2 are SGHTA and FQGTGA. V was shortened by 2 bases and J by 1 base, with 8 bases between the two germline ends. The CDR3 sequence is 14 residues long.

V usage is TRBV7-3 and J usage is TRBJ2-1, with D maybe TRBD2 (6 bases). CDR1 and CDR2 (germline): SGHTA, FQGTGA. Trimming removed 4 bases at V and 6 bases at J, with 10 bases between. This CDR3 spans 13 amino acids. Written as DNA, the CDR3 is TGTGCCAGCAGCTCTCGCGGGGCCAATGAGCAGTTCTTC. It specifies CASSSRGANEQFF.

The chain is built from TRBV6-5 and TRBJ1-2; weak D call: TRBD1 (6 bases). The CDR3 totals 16 residues. V shed 2 bases and J shed 0 bases, with 13 bases lying between them. Germline CDR1 is MNHEY and CDR2 is SVGAGI. CDR3 coding DNA: TGTGCCAGCAGTTACGTCAGGGGACGGGCTAACTATGGCTACACCTTC. It encodes CASSYVRGRANYGYTF.

V and J are TRBV3-1 (or the pseudogene TRBV3-2) and TRBJ2-1, with 10 bases fitting TRBD2. Looked up from germline, CDR1 is LGHDT and CDR2 is YNNKEL (reference sequence). The CDR3 spans 15 residues. The J segment lost 5 bases and the V segment lost 1 base, leaving 2 bases of the junction unmatched. CDR3 loop: CASSQGTSGHNEQFF. The CDR3 DNA sequence: TGTGCCAGCAGCCAAGGGACTAGCGGCCACAATGAGCAGTTCTTC.

The chain employs TRBV7-2 and TRBJ2-6; tentative D call: TRBD2 (7 bases). Trimming shortened V by 5 bases and J by 2 bases, and 13 bases separated the two germline ends. CDR1 is SGHTA and CDR2 is FQGNSA in the germline V gene. CDR3 length: 16 amino acids. The DNA for the CDR3 is TGTGCCAGCAGCATGGGCGGGGGCACTGGGGCCAACGTCCTGACTTTC. It is translated as CASSMGGGTGANVLTF.

The chain employs TRBV15 and TRBJ2-7; weak D call: TRBD2 (6 bases). CDR3 length: 16 amino acids. Germline lookup yields CDR1 LNHNV and CDR2 YYDKDF (reference sequence). Trimming stripped 5 bases from V and 3 bases from J, with 20 bases between. In nucleotides, the CDR3 is TGTGCCACCAGCCCGCGGGACCAGCGGCTAAGCTACGAGCAGTACTTC. This translates into CATSPRDQRLSYEQYF.

The chain has TRBV21-1 and TRBJ2-5; the DNA was not compared with TRBD2, the D call given in the table. TRBV21-1 is a pseudogene segment. This CDR3 comprises 15 residues. The CDR3 region is CASSKRREHQETQYF. The DNA for the CDR3 is TGTGCCAGCAGCAAAAGGCGGGAACACCAAGAGACCCAGTACTTC.